This T cell receptor (beta chain) emerged from a study of tumor and adjacent non-tumor tissue in lung cancer. Across the study: Histology: eleven to twelve adenocarcinoma, a couple of squamous cell carcinoma, 1 small cell lung cancer. Each sample yielded approximately 4 million productive TCRbeta reads on average. Findings and limits, study-wide: Normal lung showed higher cumulative top 100 clone frequency than tumor.

Three rounds of nested PCR, following a modified ARM-PCR protocol, produced the TCRbeta library. MiXCR, applied by TCRdb to the multiplex PCR reads, yields one record per CDR3 protein. The sample consists of 65,000 to 85,000 distinct CDR3 sequences, more than 75% of them appearing once. Of note for this clonotype: The antigen remains unidentified. One end of the junction does not line up with germline, which may come from a read error.

No cell sorting was done before RNA was extracted from the tissue. More than 3 cm separated this lung sample from the edge of the tumor. This CDR3 comprises 14 residues. The receptor comes from a man aged 60 to 69 with non-small cell lung cancer. The chain recombines TRBV12-3 or TRBV12-4 with TRBJ2-2, with D perhaps TRBD1 or TRBD2 (6 bases each). Sequenced sample: distant non-tumor lung tissue. CDR3: CTSSLAGEAGELFF. The CDR3 DNA reads as TGTACCAGCAGTCTTGCAGGGGAGGCCGGGGAGCTGTTTTTC.